The 13 T cell receptor beta chains below come from one sample, sequenced in a study of shared clonotypes between healthy human individuals. Repertoires were generated with immunoSEQ multiplex PCR, while TCRdb's copy carries only in-frame clones and drops some. The sample has hundreds of thousands of clones, around 77% seen once. Material for sequencing was PBMCs. The receptor set was obtained from a woman between 35 and 50 years old in good health. Some clones in this sample may be carry-over from other donors' samples.

Comment on this clone: A single base separates this from a much larger clone, so it may be a read error. This sample also contains other DNA sequences that code for the same CDR3. The V and J genes are TRBV2 and TRBJ2-1; D gene uncertain. Trimming removed 6 bases from V and 4 bases from J, with 4 bases in between. Germline CDR1 reads SNHLY; CDR2 reads FYNNEI. The CDR3 has 11 residues. The CDR3 DNA reads TGTGCCAGCAGCCTATACAATGAGCAGTTCTTC. Translated, it gives CASSLYNEQFF.

The chain links TRBV25-1 to TRBJ1-3; D is unresolved. Germline V gene lookup returns CDR1 MGHDK and CDR2 SYGVNS. This CDR3 region has 13 residues. Trimming left V 4 bases short and J 2 bases short, with 6 bases between. Written as DNA, the CDR3 is TGTGCCAGCAGTGTTGTTCCTGGAAACACCATATATTTT. Amino acid sequence: CASSVVPGNTIYF.

The V gene is TRBV7-2, the J gene TRBJ2-2; no clear D gene. CDR3 length equals 18 residues. Germline V gene lookup returns CDR1 SGHTA and CDR2 FQGNSA. V was shortened by 2 bases and J by 2 bases, with 18 bases between the two germline ends. The CDR3 nucleotides are TGTGCCAGCAGCTTAATCGGGTCCGCGGTCGGCAACACCGGGGAGCTGTTTTTT. Protein sequence: CASSLIGSAVGNTGELFF.

This chain connects TRBV27 to TRBJ2-7; the D is unclear. Germline lookup yields CDR1 MNHEY and CDR2 SMNVEV (reference sequence). The V and J ends lost 4 bases and 9 bases respectively, with 16 bases between them. The CDR3 contains 13 residues. The CDR3 loop is CASSSPGPPRQYF. In DNA, the CDR3 is TGTGCCAGCAGTTCACCGGGCCCCCCGAGGCAGTACTTC.

V is TRBV2 and J is TRBJ1-1, with a weak D call TRBD1 (5 bases). V lost 7 bases to trimming and J lost 3 bases, with 21 bases between them. Germline-derived CDR1 and CDR2 are SNHLY and FYNNEI. CDR3 size: 16 residues. CDR3: CASNGKRGVRDTEAFF. DNA of the CDR3: TGTGCCAGCAACGGGAAGAGAGGGGTCCGGGACACTGAAGCTTTCTTT.

V gene TRBV28 combines with J gene TRBJ1-1; no clear D gene. V dropped 11 bases and J dropped 0 bases, with 16 bases sitting between them. The CDR3 covers 14 residues. Germline values: CDR1 MDHEN, CDR2 SYDVKM. The DNA for the CDR3 is TGTGCCGGGTCATGGACGGACCTGAACACTGAAGCTTTCTTT. This sequence encodes CAGSWTDLNTEAFF.

V and J are TRBV19 and TRBJ2-3; TRBD1 aligns across 7 bases. Per germline, CDR1 LNHDA and CDR2 SQIVND (reference sequence). The junction had 9 bases not matched to a gene; V was cut back by 5 bases and J by 4 bases. CDR3 length equals 15 residues. The CDR3 DNA sequence: TGTGCCAGTAGTCTCCAGGGGGAAGGGCCAGATACGCAGTATTTT. Translated, it gives CASSLQGEGPDTQYF. The whole variable domain, remainder taken from reference TRBV19 and TRBJ2-3, is DGGITQSPKYLFRKEGQNVTLSCEQNLNHDAMYWYRQDPGQGLRLIYYSQIVNDFQKGDIAEGYSVSREKKESFPLTVTSAQKNPTAFYLCASSLQGEGPDTQYFGPGTRLTVL.

The chain's CDR3 is CASSSPGGGRVSPLHF. The CDR3 coding sequence is TGTGCCAGCAGTTCCCCGGGTGGAGGCCGAGTTTCACCCCTCCACTTT. The chain recombines TRBV28 with TRBJ1-6; no firm D call. The CDR3 loop spans 16 amino acids. Trimming took 4 bases from V and 9 from J, leaving 19 bases between them. Germline V lookup: CDR1 MDHEN, CDR2 SYDVKM.

In its sample, this clone was seen once. A far more abundant clone sits one base away, making this likely a read error. The chain recombines TRBV27 with TRBJ2-7, with D hard to call. V lost 2 bases and J lost 3, with 11 bases in between. The CDR3 covers 14 residues. The germline gives CDR1 MNHEY, CDR2 SMNVEV (reference sequence). The CDR3: CASSLAGPSYEQYF. For the CDR3, the DNA is TGTGCCAGCAGTTTAGCCGGTCCTAGCTACGAGCAGTACTTC.

This rearrangement joins TRBV28 to TRBJ2-3; D unclear. Trimming took off 6 bases at V and 6 bases at J, with 10 bases between the two ends. Germline V gives CDR1 MDHEN, CDR2 SYDVKM. CDR3 size: 12 residues. The CDR3 sequence: CASSWAADTQYF. Here the CDR3 DNA reads TGTGCCAGCAGCTGGGCCGCGGATACGCAGTATTTT.

This chain links TRBV15 with TRBJ2-5; 7 nucleotides line up with TRBD2. Germline CDR1 is LNHNV and CDR2 is YYDKDF (reference sequence). CDR3 length equals 15 residues. V lost 5 bases to trimming and J lost 4 bases; unmatched junction nucleotides: 10. CDR3 protein: CATSPRAGPGETQYF. The CDR3 DNA sequence: TGTGCCACCAGCCCGCGAGCGGGGCCTGGAGAGACCCAGTACTTC.

The rearrangement joins TRBV5-1 to TRBJ2-5; 8 nucleotides line up with TRBD2. From germline, CDR1 is SGHRS and CDR2 YFSETQ. The CDR3 is 11 residues long. The ends lost 4 bases at V and 11 bases at J; junction bases unmatched: 4. The CDR3 bases are TGCGCCAGCAGCGCAGCGGGGGAGCAGTACTTC. It translates to CASSAAGEQYF.

This chain uses TRBV10-3 with TRBJ1-5; perhaps TRBD1 as D (5 bases). The CDR3 has 16 amino acids. V lost 4 bases, J lost 1 base, and 14 bases lay in between. Per the germline V gene, CDR1 is ENHRY and CDR2 is SYGVKD. The CDR3 reads CAISAGIRDSNQPQHF. CDR3 coding DNA: TGTGCCATCAGTGCGGGGATCCGGGACAGCAATCAGCCCCAGCATTTT.